The 2 T cell receptor beta chains in this list originate from one sample, sequenced in a study of molecular identifiers for immune sequencing clone quantification. TCRdb fed the PCR reads into MiXCR, producing one record per CDR3 protein. The sample consists of hundreds of thousands of distinct CDR3 sequences, around 21% of them appearing once. Sequencing was done on a sample of naive CD8+ T cells from blood, with Jurkat cell RNA spiked in. Regarding subset: FACS-sorted CD8+CD4-CCR7+CD45RA+ naive T cells. Source of these receptors: a human donor in good health. Some libraries in this study had Jurkat cell RNA spiked in.

To note about this clonotype: A much more abundant neighbour one base away suggests this may be a read error. The rearrangement uses TRBV7-9 and TRBJ2-5; D possibly uses TRBD1 or TRBD2 (5 bases each). CDR3 length equals 13 residues. Germline V gene lookup returns CDR1 SEHNR and CDR2 FQNEAQ (reference sequence). CDR3 protein: CASSRDAQGTQYF. CDR3 nucleotide sequence: TGTGCCAGCAGTCGGGACGCCCAAGGGACCCAGTACTTC.

This clonotype was seen many times. The chain has TRBV20-1 and TRBJ2-7; D perhaps matches TRBD1 (7 bases). The CDR3 has 14 residues. Trimming removed 3 bases from V and 6 bases from J, with 18 bases in between. The germline gives CDR1 DFQATT, CDR2 SNEGSKA (reference sequence). The CDR3 region is CSASLTGRMGEQYF. Written as DNA, the CDR3 is TGCAGTGCTAGCTTGACAGGGAGGATGGGCGAGCAGTACTTC.